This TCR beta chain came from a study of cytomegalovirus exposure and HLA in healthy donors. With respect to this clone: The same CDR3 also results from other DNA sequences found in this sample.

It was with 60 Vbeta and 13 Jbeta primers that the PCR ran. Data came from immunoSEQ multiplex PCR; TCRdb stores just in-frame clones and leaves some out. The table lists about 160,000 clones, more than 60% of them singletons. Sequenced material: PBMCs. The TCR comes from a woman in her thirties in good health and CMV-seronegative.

The CDR3 DNA is TGTGCCAGCAGTTTATGGGAAGACAGGAGCAATCAGCCCCAGCATTTT. Translation: CASSLWEDRSNQPQHF. The rearrangement joins TRBV28 to TRBJ1-5, with D possibly being TRBD1 (6 bases). CDR3 length: 16 amino acids. From germline, CDR1 is MDHEN and CDR2 SYDVKM. Deletions cut 0 bases from V and 1 base from J, with 10 bases between.